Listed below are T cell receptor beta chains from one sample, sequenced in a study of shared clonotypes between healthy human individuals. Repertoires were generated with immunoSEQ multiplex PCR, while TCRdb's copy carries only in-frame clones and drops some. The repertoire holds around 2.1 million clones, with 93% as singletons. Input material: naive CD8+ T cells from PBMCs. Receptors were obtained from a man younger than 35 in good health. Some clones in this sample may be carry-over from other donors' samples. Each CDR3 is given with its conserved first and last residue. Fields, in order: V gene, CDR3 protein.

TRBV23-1 CASSQRDCSVGKGANVLTF
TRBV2 CASSADRGRYEQYF
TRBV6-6 CASSAGPSYEQYF
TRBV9 CASSGSRLAGSTYEQYF
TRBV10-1 CATIQGGAVETQYF
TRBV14 CASSQPGQGLNTEAFF
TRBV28 CASSLAAGADTQYF
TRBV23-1 CASRNGTGDVFFYEQYF
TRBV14 CASSPRPGDYGYTF
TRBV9 CASSAAPGQGGEKLFF
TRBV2 CASKAVASYEQYF
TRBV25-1 CASGARLSGYTF
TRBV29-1 CSVVPGVSTDTQYF
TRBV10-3 CAISDADRKRAYEQYF
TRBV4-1 CASSQDWTSTDTQYF
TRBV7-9 CASSPPIQTWYGYTF
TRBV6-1 CASSERGVRRVQETQYF
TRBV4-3 CASSQDGRASRSGNTIYF
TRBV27 CASSFIIDAGEQFF
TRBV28 CASSFETGNQPQHF
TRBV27 CASSWGISNEQFF
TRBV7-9 CASKRDEKLFF
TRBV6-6 CASSYSTGFETQYF
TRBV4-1 CASSQERRQGGVYEQYF
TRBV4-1 CASSQTGFLTDTQYF
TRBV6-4 CASSDSEFGETQYF
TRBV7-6 CASSLAWAGGPVEQFF
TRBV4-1 CASSSRTGQETQYF
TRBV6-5 CASSLRAFSLYEQYF
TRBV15 CATSRGVAGLYEQYF
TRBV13 CASSAQGSSSYEQYF
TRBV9 CASSVVQGARTEAFF
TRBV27 CASGLTKWVEQFF
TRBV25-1 CASSPNTYYGYTF
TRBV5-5 CASSFVGTLTPYEQYF
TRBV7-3 CASSSGQMSSYNEQFF
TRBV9 CASSVGGGRGNEQFF
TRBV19 CASSAPGQMSSYEQYF
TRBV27 CASSHREGSGELFF
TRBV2 CASSEEGQRSSGNTIYF
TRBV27 CASRRTGDVYGYTF
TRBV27 CASSYSSAGPSYEQYF
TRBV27 CASSLRRFYEQYF
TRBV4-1 CASSQEGIGRYEQYF
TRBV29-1 CSVGGGSSYNEQFF
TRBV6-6 CASSFNRDYEQFF
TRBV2 CASRDMTSGLYNEQFF
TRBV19 CASSTLTSGRLNEQFF